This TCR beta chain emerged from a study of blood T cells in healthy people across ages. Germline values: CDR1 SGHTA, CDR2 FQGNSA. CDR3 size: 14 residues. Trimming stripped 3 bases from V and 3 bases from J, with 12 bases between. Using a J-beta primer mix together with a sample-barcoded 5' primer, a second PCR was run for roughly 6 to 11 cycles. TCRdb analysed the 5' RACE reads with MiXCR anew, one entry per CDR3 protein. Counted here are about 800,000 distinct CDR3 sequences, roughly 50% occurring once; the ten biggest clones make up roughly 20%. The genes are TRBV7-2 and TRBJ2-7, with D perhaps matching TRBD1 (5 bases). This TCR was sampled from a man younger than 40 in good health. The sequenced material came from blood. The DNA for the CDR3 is TGTGCCAGCAGCTTCGACAGTATAAGCTACGAGCAGTACTTC. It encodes CASSFDSISYEQYF.